The 29 T cell receptor beta chains below all came from one sample that was sequenced in a study of T cell responses to AZD1222 COVID-19 vaccine. TCRdb keeps only in-frame clones here, not all; method: immunoSEQ multiplex PCR. The sample contains 90,000 to 130,000 clones, 80% to 85% of which appear only once. Sequencing was performed on peripheral blood, taken on day 0 of AZD1222 vaccination. The receptors were gathered from an adult in good health.

This chain connects TRBV7-6 to TRBJ1-6; no firm D call. From germline, CDR1 is SGHVS and CDR2 FNYEAQ. This CDR3 has 16 residues. V was shortened by 0 bases and J by 7 bases, with 13 bases between the two germline ends. The CDR3 loop reads CASSLASVGQNSPLHF. The DNA for the CDR3 is TGTGCCAGCAGCTTAGCGAGTGTAGGGCAAAATTCACCCCTCCACTTT.

J is TRBJ1-1 and V is TRBV18, with D possibly matching TRBD1 (5 bases). The germline V gene encodes CDR1 KGHSH and CDR2 LQKENI. The CDR3 is 15 amino acids. The V end lost 3 bases, the J end lost 5 bases, and 16 bases lay between the germline ends. CDR3 DNA: TGTGCCAGCTCACCGGGTAACAGGCCTGGGACTGAAGCTTTCTTT. It encodes CASSPGNRPGTEAFF.

This clone appeared once. The chain is built from TRBV18 and TRBJ1-1; D possibly corresponds to TRBD1 (6 bases). With 6 bases removed from V and 4 bases from J, the gap between germline ends came to 24 bases. The CDR3 totals 17 residues. Germline CDR1 KGHSH, CDR2 LQKENI. Written as DNA, the CDR3 is TGTGCCAGCTCGCCCGTTTCCAGGGCCATAGGGGGCACTGAAGCTTTCTTT. Translating gives CASSPVSRAIGGTEAFF.

The J gene is TRBJ2-7, the V gene TRBV6-5; 7 bases line up with TRBD1. Germline V gives CDR1 MNHEY, CDR2 SVGAGI. The CDR3 is 16 residues long. V lost 4 bases to trimming and J lost 6 bases; unmatched junction nucleotides: 15. In DNA form, the CDR3 reads TGTGCCAGCAGTTTAAATGGGGTAACAGGGGTCTTCGAGCAGTACTTC. This translates into CASSLNGVTGVFEQYF.

This clone has just one count. This chain connects TRBV10-3 to TRBJ1-5, with D unclear. Germline V gene lookup returns CDR1 ENHRY and CDR2 SYGVKD. This CDR3 has 16 amino acids. The ends were cut back, 0 bases at V and 1 base at J, with 10 bases in the middle. The CDR3 spells CAISESATESNQPQHF. CDR3 in DNA: TGTGCCATCAGTGAGTCGGCCACGGAGAGCAATCAGCCCCAGCATTTT.

This clone was counted between two and nine times. The chain links TRBV2 to TRBJ2-7, with 7 bases fitting TRBD1. Germline CDR1 SNHLY, CDR2 FYNNEI. Unmatched junction bases numbered 18, after V lost 4 bases and J lost 12 bases. This CDR3 region has 15 residues. The CDR3 sequence: CASSAGQALSLQLYF. CDR3 nucleotides: TGTGCCAGCAGTGCCGGACAGGCCCTCTCCCTCCAACTGTACTTC.

The rearrangement uses TRBV6-4 and TRBJ1-2; tentative D call: TRBD1 (5 bases). Germline CDR1 and CDR2: MRHNA and SNTAGT. CDR3 size: 13 residues. V was trimmed by 5 bases and J by 3 bases, leaving 10 bases between them. The CDR3 sequence is CASSSGSYYGYTF. For the CDR3, the DNA is TGTGCCAGCAGTTCAGGGTCCTACTATGGCTACACCTTC.

This sequence joins TRBV6-1 and TRBJ2-7; no firm D call. Germline-derived CDR1 and CDR2 are MNHNS and SASEGT. Deletions cut 2 bases from V and 2 bases from J, with 7 bases between. This CDR3 spans 13 amino acids. The CDR3 loop is CASSEIGTYEQYF. CDR3 in DNA: TGTGCCAGCAGTGAAATTGGGACCTACGAGCAGTACTTC.

The rearrangement links TRBV19 to TRBJ1-3; D is unclear. V was trimmed by 2 bases and J by 4 bases, leaving 18 bases between them. CDR1 is LNHDA, CDR2 SQIVND, per germline (reference sequence). CDR3 length equals 17 residues. The CDR3 DNA reads TGTGCCAGTAGTATATCAGGCGCCCACCGTCGAGGAAACACCATATATTTT. Translated, it gives CASSISGAHRRGNTIYF.

This chain uses TRBV4-3 with TRBJ2-1; D call uncertain. Trimming removed 0 bases at V and 9 bases at J, with 9 bases between. CDR1 LGHNA and CDR2 YSLEER come from the germline V gene. The length of the CDR3 is 13 residues. The CDR3 region is CASSQDRAGEQFF. The CDR3 DNA sequence: TGCGCCAGCAGCCAAGATCGAGCAGGTGAGCAGTTCTTC.

This clone was counted once. Germline is not matched at one junction end, which may reflect a read error. V usage is TRBV5-4 and J usage is TRBJ2-1; D is undetermined. CDR1 and CDR2 (germline): SGHNT, YYREEE (reference sequence). This CDR3 has 12 amino acids. Here the CDR3 reads CATSATLSEQFF. CDR3 nucleotides: TGTGCCACCAGCGCAACGTTGAGTGAGCAGTTCTTC. Variable domain in full (rest from reference TRBV5-4 and TRBJ2-1): ETGVTQSPTHLIKTRGQQVTLRCSSQSGHNTVSWYQQALGQGPQFIFQYYREEENGRGNFPPRFSGLQFPNYSSELNVNALELDDSALYLCATSATLSEQFFGPGTRLTVL.

This clone was detected a few times. The chain uses TRBV3-1 (or the pseudogene TRBV3-2) and TRBJ2-7; no firm D call. Trimming stripped 5 bases from V and 3 bases from J, with 5 bases between. In germline, CDR1 is LGHDT, CDR2 YNNKEL (reference sequence). The CDR3 covers 11 residues. CDR3 sequence: CASSNSYEQYF. CDR3 bases: TGTGCCAGCAGCAACAGCTACGAGCAGTACTTC.

The rearrangement uses TRBV7-2 and TRBJ2-1; 14 bases match TRBD2. The germline V gene encodes CDR1 SGHTA and CDR2 FQGNSA. CDR3 length: 16 residues. Trimming took 1 base from V and 6 from J; bases not matched to a gene: 2. The CDR3 nucleotides are TGTGCCAGCAGCTTAGTAGGGACTAGCGGGAGCAATGAGCAGTTCTTC. It yields the protein CASSLVGTSGSNEQFF.

In its sample, this clone was seen once. This chain links TRBV5-5 with TRBJ2-2; no reliable D call. The CDR3 is made up of 14 amino acids. Germline V gives CDR1 SGHKS, CDR2 YYEKEE (reference sequence). The V gene lost 0 bases and the J gene lost 1 base, with 4 bases spanning the gap. CDR3 coding DNA: TGTGCCAGCAGCTTGGCAGGGAACACCGGGGAGCTGTTTTTT. As protein: CASSLAGNTGELFF. The full variable domain, completed using reference TRBV5-5 and TRBJ2-2, is DAGVTQSPTHLIKTRGQQVTLRCSPISGHKSVSWYQQVLGQGPQFIFQYYEKEERGRGNFPDRFSARQFPNYSSELNVNALLLGDSALYLCASSLAGNTGELFFGEGSRLTVL.

This clone has more than one count but fewer than ten. V is TRBV11-2 and J is TRBJ2-1; D remains ambiguous. Germline values: CDR1 SGHAT, CDR2 FQNNGV. The CDR3 covers 15 residues. Trimming shortened V by 1 base and J by 6 bases, and 13 bases separated the two germline ends. In DNA form, the CDR3 reads TGTGCCAGCAGCTTAGGACCGCCAGAGGCCAATGAGCAGTTCTTC. Translating gives CASSLGPPEANEQFF.

J is TRBJ1-1 and V is TRBV12-3 or TRBV12-4; D is possibly TRBD1 (6 bases). The CDR3 is made up of 12 amino acids. Trimming removed 5 bases at V and 10 bases at J, with 14 bases between. CDR3 in DNA: TGTGCCAGCAGTCCCTTGACAGGCCGAGCTTTCTTT. Protein: CASSPLTGRAFF.

The chain couples TRBV28 to TRBJ2-7; D remains unclear. Trimming left V 6 bases short and J 4 bases short, with 10 bases between. The CDR3 has 12 amino acids. Germline lookup yields CDR1 MDHEN and CDR2 SYDVKM. The CDR3 here is CASRTGEYEQYF. CDR3 DNA: TGTGCCAGCAGAACTGGAGAATACGAGCAGTACTTC.

Points on this clone: Other nucleotide sequences from this sample produce the same CDR3. The CDR3 nucleotides read TGTGCCAGCAGTTCGAGCGGGGGGGGCTACGAGCAGTACTTC. It encodes CASSSSGGGYEQYF. The gene calls are TRBV6-5 and TRBJ2-7, with 10 bases lining up with TRBD2. The V gene end was trimmed by 4 bases and the J gene end by 3 bases; junction bases not matched to a gene: 3. The length of the CDR3 is 14 residues. CDR1 is MNHEY and CDR2 is SVGAGI in the germline V gene.

J is TRBJ2-1 and V is TRBV7-9; no reliable D call. The germline V gene encodes CDR1 SEHNR and CDR2 FQNEAQ (reference sequence). Trimming removed 5 bases at V and 4 bases at J, with 12 bases between. The CDR3 is made up of 14 amino acids. The CDR3 region is CASSLRFPYNEQFF. The CDR3, as DNA: TGTGCCAGCAGCCTACGTTTTCCATACAATGAGCAGTTCTTC. Filled out from reference TRBV7-9 and TRBJ2-1, the complete variable domain reads DTGVSQNPRHKITKRGQNVTFRCDPISEHNRLYWYRQTLGQGPEFLTYFQNEAQLEKSRLLSDRFSAERPKGSFSTLEIQRTEQGDSAMYLCASSLRFPYNEQFFGPGTRLTVL.

CDR3 nucleotides: TGTGCCATCAGTGAGTCGACTCGGGCTCAGCCCCAGCATTTT. Translated, it gives CAISESTRAQPQHF. The rearrangement links TRBV10-3 to TRBJ1-5; D is undetermined. V lost 0 bases to trimming and J lost 6 bases, with 9 bases between them. Germline V gives CDR1 ENHRY, CDR2 SYGVKD. The CDR3 has 14 residues.

The J gene is TRBJ2-1, the V gene TRBV7-9, with 8 bases that match TRBD1. This CDR3 is built from 16 residues. The V segment lost 1 base and the J segment 5 bases; nucleotides outside the gene matches: 7. The V gene's germline CDR1 is SEHNR and CDR2 FQNEAQ (reference sequence). CDR3 bases: TGTGCCAGCAGCTTAGGGAAGGGACAGGCCGACAATGAGCAGTTCTTC. As protein: CASSLGKGQADNEQFF.

This rearrangement joins TRBV7-2 to TRBJ1-1; 10 bases agree with TRBD1. Germline CDR1 SGHTA, CDR2 FQGNSA. With 1 base clipped from V and 5 bases from J, the junction kept 4 bases outside the gene matches. The CDR3 consists of 15 residues. CDR3 amino acids: CASSLVGDRGTEAFF. In nucleotides, the CDR3 is TGTGCCAGCAGCTTAGTAGGGGACAGGGGAACTGAAGCTTTCTTT.

The chain joins TRBV6-4 to TRBJ2-2; possibly TRBD1 for D (5 bases). V was trimmed by 6 bases and J by 1 base, leaving 9 bases between them. The CDR3 is 14 amino acids. The germline gives CDR1 MRHNA, CDR2 SNTAGT. The CDR3 sequence: CASRDQGNTGELFF. CDR3 bases: TGTGCCAGCAGGGACCAGGGGAACACCGGGGAGCTGTTTTTT.

This clone was seen more than once but under ten times. The V gene is TRBV6-1, the J gene TRBJ1-3; D gene unclear. V dropped 0 bases and J dropped 4 bases, with 13 bases sitting between them. This CDR3 is built from 16 residues. The V gene's germline CDR1 is MNHNS and CDR2 SASEGT. In DNA form, the CDR3 reads TGTGCCAGCAGTGAAGCGCGGGTCACGCAAGGAAACACCATATATTTT. This encodes CASSEARVTQGNTIYF.

This clone appeared a single time. The chain links TRBV6-5 to TRBJ1-2; D not resolved. V was trimmed by 2 bases and J by 6 bases, leaving 10 bases between them. The length of the CDR3 is 13 residues. Germline V CDR1 and CDR2: MNHEY, SVGAGI. This chain's CDR3 is CASSYRERNGYTF. The DNA for the CDR3 is TGTGCCAGCAGTTACAGGGAGAGGAATGGCTACACCTTC.

This chain links TRBV18 with TRBJ2-7, with no clear D. V was cut by 2 bases and J by 0 bases, with 14 bases left in between. CDR1 and CDR2 from the germline V gene are KGHSH and LQKENI. CDR3 length: 16 residues. The CDR3 sequence is CASSPDGFGSSYEQYF. The CDR3 nucleotides are TGTGCCAGCTCACCAGATGGTTTCGGATCCTCCTACGAGCAGTACTTC.

This chain joins TRBV30 and TRBJ1-5, with TRBD1 identical over 7 bases. V trimming: 0 bases; J trimming: 6 bases; junction bases outside the gene matches: 26. The CDR3 totals 21 residues. In germline, CDR1 is GTSNPN, CDR2 SVGIG (reference sequence). CDR3 sequence (DNA): TGTGCCTGGAGTGTAGGTTGGGGACAGCGAACCTCCCGAAGTATACCTCAGCCCCAGCATTTT. Translated: CAWSVGWGQRTSRSIPQPQHF.

This clone was recorded only once. This chain joins TRBV3-1 (or the pseudogene TRBV3-2) and TRBJ1-1, with D unresolved. V was clipped by 3 bases and J by 4 bases, with 9 bases between them. Germline lookup yields CDR1 LGHDT and CDR2 YNNKEL (reference sequence). There are 13 residues in the CDR3. The DNA of the CDR3 is TGTGCCAGCAGCCAGCGAACGACCACTGAAGCTTTCTTT. The encoded protein is CASSQRTTTEAFF.

The CDR3 loop is CASSPSRGESEQYF. The CDR3 bases are TGTGCCAGCTCACCAAGTCGGGGGGAAAGCGAGCAGTACTTC. This chain connects TRBV18 to TRBJ2-7; 7 bases map to TRBD2. The CDR3 consists of 14 residues. Germline V lookup: CDR1 KGHSH, CDR2 LQKENI. J was trimmed by 6 bases and V by 2 bases; bases with no gene match: 7.